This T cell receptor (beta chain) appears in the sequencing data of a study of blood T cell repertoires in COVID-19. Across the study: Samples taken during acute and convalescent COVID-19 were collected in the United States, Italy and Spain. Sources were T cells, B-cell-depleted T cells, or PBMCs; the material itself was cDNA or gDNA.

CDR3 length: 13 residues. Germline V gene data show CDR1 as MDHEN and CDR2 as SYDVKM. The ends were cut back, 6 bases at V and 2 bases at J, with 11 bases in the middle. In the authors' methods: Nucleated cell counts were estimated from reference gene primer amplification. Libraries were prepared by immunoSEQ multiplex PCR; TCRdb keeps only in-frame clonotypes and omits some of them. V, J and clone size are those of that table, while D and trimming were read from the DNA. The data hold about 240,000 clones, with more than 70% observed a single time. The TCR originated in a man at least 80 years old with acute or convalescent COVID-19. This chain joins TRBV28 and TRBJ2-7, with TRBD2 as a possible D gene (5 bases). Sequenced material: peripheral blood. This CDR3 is CASRGVGAYEQYF. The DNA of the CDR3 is TGTGCCAGCAGGGGCGTGGGAGCCTACGAGCAGTACTTC.